The present T cell receptor (beta chain) was sequenced within a study of T-cell memory formation after mild COVID-19. Trimming cost V 4 bases and J 5 bases, with 12 bases left between them. This CDR3 spans 13 amino acids. Germline CDR1 reads SGHRS; CDR2 reads YFSETQ. Note on this clonotype: The antigen remains unidentified.

TCRalpha and TCRbeta libraries used 5'RACE with constant-segment primers and UMIs. TCRdb processed the 5' RACE reads anew with MiXCR; each CDR3 protein has one entry. The table includes 550,000 to 700,000 distinct CDR3 sequences, 15% to 20% detected once. Whole-study results and caveats: Pre-infection memory held some responding clones, suggesting pre-existing cross-reactive T cells responded. Clones which contracted sat mainly in CM and EM if CD4+, and in EMRA if CD8+.

The sequenced sample was PBMCs or a T cell subset sorted from them (not recorded which). This chain connects TRBV5-1 to TRBJ1-1; no definite D call. The TCR was taken from an adult woman who had mild COVID-19 (a few samples of this study predate the infection). Cell type and time point are not known. The CDR3 spells CASSADIDTEAFF. The CDR3 nucleotides are TGCGCCAGCAGCGCCGACATTGATACTGAAGCTTTCTTT.